Listed below are T cell receptor beta chains from one sample, sequenced in a study of shared clonotypes between healthy human individuals. Profiling relied on immunoSEQ multiplex PCR, and the TCRdb table lists in-frame clones only, not all of them. The sample yields roughly 770,000 clones, 90% to 97% seen once. The sample was naive CD8+ T cells sorted from blood. The receptors stem from a man aged 25-45 years in good health. The CDR3 runs from the conserved cysteine through the conserved F or W. The D gene is left open where the match is weak.

CDR3 protein	CDR3 DNA	V gene	J gene	D gene
CATSRGQDVNNEQFF	TGTGCCACCAGCAGAGGACAGGACGTAAATAATGAGCAGTTCTTC	TRBV15	TRBJ2-1	.
CASSPHPHNEQFF	TGTGCCAGCAGCCCCCACCCCCACAATGAGCAGTTCTTC	TRBV7-8	TRBJ2-1	.
CATSRAGTSYEQYF	TGTGCCACCAGCAGAGCGGGAACCAGCTACGAGCAGTACTTC	TRBV15	TRBJ2-7	.
CASSLLGQGPNEQFF	TGTGCCAGCAGCTTGTTAGGACAGGGCCCTAATGAGCAGTTCTTC	TRBV5-4	TRBJ2-1	TRBD1
CASGAGTSYNEQFF	TGCGCCAGCGGAGCCGGGACGAGCTACAATGAGCAGTTCTTC	TRBV5-1	TRBJ2-1	.
CASRIGQVQETQYF	TGTGCCAGCAGGATAGGACAGGTCCAAGAGACCCAGTACTTC	TRBV7-8	TRBJ2-5	TRBD1
CASSQTDTQYF	TGTGCCAGCAGTCAGACAGATACGCAGTATTTT	TRBV27	TRBJ2-3	.
CASSWGTGVNYGYTF	TGTGCCAGCAGCTGGGGGACAGGGGTGAACTATGGCTACACCTTC	TRBV5-6	TRBJ1-2	TRBD1
CAWIGQSTYEQYF	TGTGCCTGGATAGGACAGTCAACCTACGAGCAGTACTTC	TRBV30	TRBJ2-7	.
CASSGLARYNEQFF	TGTGCCAGCAGTGGGCTAGCGCGATACAATGAGCAGTTCTTC	TRBV25-1	TRBJ2-1	.
CASSSTLATESYEQYF	TGTGCCAGCAGTTCCACCCTAGCGACAGAGAGCTACGAGCAGTACTTC	TRBV28	TRBJ2-7	.
CASSDTNQETQYF	TGTGCCAGCAGTGACACCAACCAAGAGACCCAGTACTTC	TRBV11-2	TRBJ2-5	.
CASSVELGTGEETQYF	TGTGCCAGCAGCGTAGAATTGGGGACAGGGGAAGAGACCCAGTACTTC	TRBV9	TRBJ2-5	TRBD1
CASSSQGPSSYEQYF	TGTGCCAGCAGCTCCCAGGGGCCAAGCTCCTACGAGCAGTACTTC	TRBV5-5	TRBJ2-7	.
CASSLVAAPYEQYF	TGTGCCAGCAGCTTAGTAGCGGCTCCCTACGAGCAGTACTTC	TRBV7-9	TRBJ2-7	.